This TCR beta chain was sequenced in a study of T-cell reconstitution after alpha-beta-depleted transplantation in children (dated by TCRdb to about 2016). For the study in its entirety: T-cell immune reconstitution after TCRalphabeta/CD19-depleted allogeneic hematopoietic cell transplantation in children was quantitatively tracked in the study by means of TCR repertoire profiling. Results the study describes overall, beyond this receptor: In some patients, the high TCRbeta diversity seen at day 60 was put down to recipient T cells and intrathymic progenitors that had survived conditioning. About two months after transplant, the apparently early recovery of alphabetaT-cell counts reportedly depended on just several hundred clones that had expanded rapidly and came from non-depleted graft cells. The frequencies of hyperexpanded clones fell over the following months, and after one year, T-cell counts and TCRbeta diversity were mostly attributed to newly produced T cells.

The meaning of the sample's treatment or condition label: allogeneic hematopoietic cell transplantation with graft depleted of TCRalphabeta T cells and CD19 B cells. Transplant recipients were children who received TCRalphabeta/CD19-depleted allogeneic hematopoietic cell grafts. V is cut by 7 bases and J by 1 base, and the space between the germline ends is 10 bases. The CDR3, cysteine through phenylalanine, is 12 amino acids long. Here the CDR3 DNA is all that survives: 36 bases in frame from base 1. As encoded in the germline V gene, CDR1 is SQVTM while CDR2 is ANQGSEA. Library generation was performed with PCR. The sequencing machine was an Illumina HiSeq 2500. To normalize quantification of the TCRbeta repertoire, the TCR libraries were built with molecular barcoding that relied on unique molecular identifiers. TCRdb reprocessed the public reads (quality trimming at Q25 with fastp, clone calling with MiXCR) and kept in-frame beta chains. Entries that share a CDR3 protein sequence are merged under the most common genes and DNA. Here the sample has approximately 430,000 distinct CDR3 sequences; 15% to 20% occur a single time. The top ten constitute about 32% of the sample.

This clonotype was seen more than once but under ten times. Its antigen specificity is not known. No base quality values were provided; no much bigger clone lies one nucleotide off. The clonotype was recovered from a boy under two years old who had a stem cell transplant for Wiskott-Aldrich syndrome, so the T cells may come from the graft donor. The input for sequencing was PBMCs, mostly from graft donor cells, taken 360 days after TCRalphabeta/CD19-depleted stem cell transplant. The rearranged segments are TRBV29-1 and TRBJ2-5, with no reliable assignment of the D segment. The CDR3 protein sequence reads: CSAGQSQETQYF. The DNA sequence is given as TGCAGCGCTGGTCAATCCCAAGAGACCCAGTACTTC.